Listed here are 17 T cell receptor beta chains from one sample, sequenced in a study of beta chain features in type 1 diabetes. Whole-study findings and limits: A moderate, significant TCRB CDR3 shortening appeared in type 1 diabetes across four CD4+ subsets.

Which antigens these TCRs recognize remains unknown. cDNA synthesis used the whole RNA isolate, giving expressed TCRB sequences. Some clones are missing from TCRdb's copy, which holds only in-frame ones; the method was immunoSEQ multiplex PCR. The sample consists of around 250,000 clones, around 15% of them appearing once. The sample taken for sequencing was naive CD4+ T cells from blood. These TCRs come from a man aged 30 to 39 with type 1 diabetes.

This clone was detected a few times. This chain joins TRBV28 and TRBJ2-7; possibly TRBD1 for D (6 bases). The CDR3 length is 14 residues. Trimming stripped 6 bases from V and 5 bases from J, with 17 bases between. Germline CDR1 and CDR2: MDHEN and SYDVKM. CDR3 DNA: TGTGCCAGCAGCCCCAAAGGCAGGGGCAACGAGCAGTACTTC. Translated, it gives CASSPKGRGNEQYF.

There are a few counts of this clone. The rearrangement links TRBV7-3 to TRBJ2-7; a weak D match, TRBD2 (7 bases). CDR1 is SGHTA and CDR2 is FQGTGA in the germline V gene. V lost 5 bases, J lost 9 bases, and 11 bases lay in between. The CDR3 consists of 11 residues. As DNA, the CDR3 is TGTGCCAGCAGCGATGCGGGGGCGCAGTACTTC. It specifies CASSDAGAQYF. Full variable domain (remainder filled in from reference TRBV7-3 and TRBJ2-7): GAGVSQTPSNKVTEKGKYVELRCDPISGHTALYWYRQSLGQGPEFLIYFQGTGAADDSGLPNDRFFAVRPEGSVSTLKIQRTERGDSAVYLCASSDAGAQYFGPGTRLTVT.

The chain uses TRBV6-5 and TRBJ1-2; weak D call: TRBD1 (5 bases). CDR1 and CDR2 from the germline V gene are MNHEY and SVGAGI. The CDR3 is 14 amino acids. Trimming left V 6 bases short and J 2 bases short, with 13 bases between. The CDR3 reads CASSRSGRNYGYTF. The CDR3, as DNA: TGTGCCAGCAGCCGCTCAGGGAGGAACTATGGCTACACCTTC.

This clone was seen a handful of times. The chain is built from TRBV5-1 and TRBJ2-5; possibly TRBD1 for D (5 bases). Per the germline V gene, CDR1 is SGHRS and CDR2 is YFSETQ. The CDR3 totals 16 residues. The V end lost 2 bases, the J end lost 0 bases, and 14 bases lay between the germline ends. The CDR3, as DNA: TGCGCCAGCAGCTTCGTCTCACAGGCGTACCAAGAGACCCAGTACTTC. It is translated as CASSFVSQAYQETQYF.

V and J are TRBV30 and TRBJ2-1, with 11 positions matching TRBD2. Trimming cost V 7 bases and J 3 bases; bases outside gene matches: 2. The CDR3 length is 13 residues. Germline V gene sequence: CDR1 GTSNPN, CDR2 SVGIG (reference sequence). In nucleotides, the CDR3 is TGTGCCTTAACTAGCGGGAGCTACAATGAGCAGTTCTTC. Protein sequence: CALTSGSYNEQFF.

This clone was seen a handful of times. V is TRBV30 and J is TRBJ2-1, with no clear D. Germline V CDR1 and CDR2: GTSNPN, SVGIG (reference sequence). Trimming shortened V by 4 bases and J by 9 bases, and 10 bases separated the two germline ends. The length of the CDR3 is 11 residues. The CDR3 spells CAWIRRTEQFF. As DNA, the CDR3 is TGTGCCTGGATTAGAAGAACTGAGCAGTTCTTC.

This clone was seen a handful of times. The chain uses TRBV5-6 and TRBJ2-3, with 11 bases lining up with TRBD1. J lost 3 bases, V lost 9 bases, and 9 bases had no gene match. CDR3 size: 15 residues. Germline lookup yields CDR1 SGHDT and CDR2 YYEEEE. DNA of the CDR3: TGTGCCACTAGGGACAGGGGGTTAGTTACAGATACGCAGTATTTT. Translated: CATRDRGLVTDTQYF.

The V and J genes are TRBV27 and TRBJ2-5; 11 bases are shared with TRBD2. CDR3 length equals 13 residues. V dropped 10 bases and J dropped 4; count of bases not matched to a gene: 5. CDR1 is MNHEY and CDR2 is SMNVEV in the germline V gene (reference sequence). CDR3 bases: TGTGCCACCAGCGGGACTAGCGGAGAGACCCAGTACTTC. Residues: CATSGTSGETQYF.

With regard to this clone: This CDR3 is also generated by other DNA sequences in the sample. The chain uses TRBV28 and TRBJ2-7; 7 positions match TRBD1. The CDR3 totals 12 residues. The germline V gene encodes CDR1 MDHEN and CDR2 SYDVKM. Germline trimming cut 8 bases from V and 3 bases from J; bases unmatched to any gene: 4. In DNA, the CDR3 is TGTGCCAGCCGGACAGGAGGCTACGAGCAGTACTTC. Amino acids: CASRTGGYEQYF.

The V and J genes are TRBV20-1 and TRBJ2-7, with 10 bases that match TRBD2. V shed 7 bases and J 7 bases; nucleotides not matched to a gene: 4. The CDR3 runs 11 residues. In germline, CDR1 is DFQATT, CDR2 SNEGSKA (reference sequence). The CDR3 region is CSELAGREQYF. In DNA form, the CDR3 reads TGCAGTGAACTAGCGGGGCGGGAGCAGTACTTC.

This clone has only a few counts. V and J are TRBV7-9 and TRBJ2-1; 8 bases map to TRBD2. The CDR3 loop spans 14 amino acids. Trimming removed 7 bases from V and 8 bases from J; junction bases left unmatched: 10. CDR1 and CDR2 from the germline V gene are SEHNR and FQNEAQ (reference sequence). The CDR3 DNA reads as TGTGCCAGCACCACTAGCGGAGGCGGGGATGAGCAGTTCTTC. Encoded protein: CASTTSGGGDEQFF.

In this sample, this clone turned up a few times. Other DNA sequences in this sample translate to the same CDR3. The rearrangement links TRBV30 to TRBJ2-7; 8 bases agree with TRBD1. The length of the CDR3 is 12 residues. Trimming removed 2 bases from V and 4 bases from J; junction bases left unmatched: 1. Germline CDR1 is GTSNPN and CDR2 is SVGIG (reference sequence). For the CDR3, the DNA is TGTGCCTGGAGTAGACAGGGGTACGAGCAGTACTTC. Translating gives CAWSRQGYEQYF.

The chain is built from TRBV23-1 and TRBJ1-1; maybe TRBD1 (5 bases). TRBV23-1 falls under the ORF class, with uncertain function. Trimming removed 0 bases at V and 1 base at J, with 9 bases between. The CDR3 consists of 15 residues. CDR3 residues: CASSQSRQKNTEAFF. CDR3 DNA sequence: TGCGCCAGCAGTCAATCGCGACAGAAGAACACTGAAGCTTTCTTT.

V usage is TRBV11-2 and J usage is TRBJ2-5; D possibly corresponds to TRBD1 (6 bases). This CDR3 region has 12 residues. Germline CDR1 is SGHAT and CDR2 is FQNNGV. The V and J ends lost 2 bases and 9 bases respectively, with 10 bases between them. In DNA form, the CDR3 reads TGTGCCAGCAGCTTACAGGGGCCTGCCCAGTACTTC. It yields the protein CASSLQGPAQYF. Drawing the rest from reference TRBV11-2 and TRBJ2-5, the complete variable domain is EAGVAQSPRYKIIEKRQSVAFWCNPISGHATLYWYQQILGQGPKLLIQFQNNGVVDDSQLPKDRFSAERLKGVDSTLKIQPAKLEDSAVYLCASSLQGPAQYFGPGTRLLVL.

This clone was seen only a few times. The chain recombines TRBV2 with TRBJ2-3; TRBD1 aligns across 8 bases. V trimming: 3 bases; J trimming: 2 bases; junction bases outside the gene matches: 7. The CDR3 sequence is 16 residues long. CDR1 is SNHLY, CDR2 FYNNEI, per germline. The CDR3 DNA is TGTGCCAGCAGTGAGTACAGGGGGTCTATCACAGATACGCAGTATTTT. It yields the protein CASSEYRGSITDTQYF.

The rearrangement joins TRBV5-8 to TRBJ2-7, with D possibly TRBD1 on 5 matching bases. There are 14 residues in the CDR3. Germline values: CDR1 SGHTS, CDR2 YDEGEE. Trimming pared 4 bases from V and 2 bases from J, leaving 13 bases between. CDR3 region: CASSRQRLAYEQYF. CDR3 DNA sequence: TGTGCCAGCAGCCGACAGCGATTAGCCTACGAGCAGTACTTC.

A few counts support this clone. Written as DNA, the CDR3 is TGTGCCAGCAGCTCCAGGACAGGGGGCAACTATGGCTACACCTTC. This encodes CASSSRTGGNYGYTF. The chain recombines TRBV5-4 with TRBJ1-2, with 11 positions matching TRBD1. The CDR3 is made up of 15 amino acids. Germline CDR1 is SGHNT and CDR2 is YYREEE (reference sequence). Losses at the gene ends were 3 bases for V and 2 bases for J; bases not matched to a gene: 3.